This TCR beta chain derives from a study of blood T cell repertoires in COVID-19. Cohorts were based on clinical histories the participants reported. Some clones are missing from TCRdb's copy, which holds only in-frame ones; the method was immunoSEQ multiplex PCR. The table lists just over 300,000 clones, around 86% of them singletons. The germline CDR1 and CDR2 sequences are SNHLY and FYNNEI. J was trimmed by 4 bases and V by 6 bases; bases with no gene match: 7. The CDR3 sequence is 15 residues long. Sequenced: PBMCs or T cells enriched from blood (not recorded which). The chain uses TRBV2 and TRBJ2-2, with 8 bases identical to TRBD2. This receptor was taken from a man aged 30-40 years who had recovered from COVID-19. The CDR3 reads CASRSGLVSTGELFF. In DNA form, the CDR3 reads TGTGCCAGCAGATCGGGACTAGTGAGCACCGGGGAGCTGTTTTTT.